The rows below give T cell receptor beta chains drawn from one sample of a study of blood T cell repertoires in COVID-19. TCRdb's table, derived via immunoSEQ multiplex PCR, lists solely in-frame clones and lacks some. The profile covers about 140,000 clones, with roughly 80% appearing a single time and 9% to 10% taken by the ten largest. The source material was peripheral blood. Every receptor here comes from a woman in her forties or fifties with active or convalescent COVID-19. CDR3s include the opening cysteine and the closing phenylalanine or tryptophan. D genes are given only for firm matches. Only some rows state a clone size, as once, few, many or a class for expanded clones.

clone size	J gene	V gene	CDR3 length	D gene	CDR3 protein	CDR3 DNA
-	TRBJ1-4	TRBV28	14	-	CASSTPGRSEKLFF	TGTGCCAGCAGTACGCCGGGGAGGAGTGAAAAACTGTTTTTT
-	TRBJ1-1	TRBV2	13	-	CASRETSNTEAFF	TGTGCCAGCAGGGAGACTTCGAACACTGAAGCTTTCTTT
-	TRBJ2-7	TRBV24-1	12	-	CATSTGIHEQYF	TGTGCCACCAGTACAGGGATCCACGAGCAGTACTTC
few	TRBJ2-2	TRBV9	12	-	CASEGRTGELFF	TGTGCCAGCGAGGGTCGCACCGGGGAGCTGTTTTTT
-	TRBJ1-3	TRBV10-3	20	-	CAISDSNKPDRMISGNTIYF	TGTGCCATCAGTGATTCAAACAAACCAGACAGAATGATCTCTGGAAACACCATATATTTT
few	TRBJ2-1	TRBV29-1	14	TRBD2	CSVPSGLVVNEQFF	TGCAGCGTTCCCTCAGGACTAGTGGTCAATGAGCAGTTCTTC
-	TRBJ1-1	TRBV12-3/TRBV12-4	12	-	CASSLVQGWSFF	TGTGCCAGCAGTTTAGTCCAGGGGTGGTCTTTCTTT
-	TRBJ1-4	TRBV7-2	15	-	CASSLGTGPNEKLFF	TGTGCCAGCAGCTTGGGTACAGGGCCCAATGAAAAACTGTTTTTT
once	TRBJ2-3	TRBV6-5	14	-	CASSYSGLQDTQYF	TGTGCCAGCAGTTACTCCGGGTTGCAAGATACGCAGTATTTT
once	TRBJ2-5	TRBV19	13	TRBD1	CASSSGQEETQYF	TGTGCCAGTAGTTCGGGACAGGAAGAGACCCAGTACTTC
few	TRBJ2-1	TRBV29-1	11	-	CSVGDFDEQFF	TGCAGCGTCGGGGATTTCGATGAGCAGTTCTTC
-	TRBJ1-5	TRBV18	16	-	CASSPPGGQPNQPQHF	TGTGCCAGCTCACCACCCGGGGGGCAGCCAAATCAGCCCCAGCATTTT
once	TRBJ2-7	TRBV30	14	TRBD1	CAWSGDRFTYEQYF	TGTGCCTGGAGTGGGGACAGGTTTACTTACGAGCAGTACTTC
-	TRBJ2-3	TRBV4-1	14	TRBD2	CASGRRGDTDTQYF	TGCGCCAGCGGACGGCGGGGGGACACAGATACGCAGTATTTT
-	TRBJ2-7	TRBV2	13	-	CASRNNREGEQYF	TGTGCCAGCAGAAATAACAGGGAGGGAGAGCAGTACTTC
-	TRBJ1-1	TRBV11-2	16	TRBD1	CASSPPLDRGRTEAFF	TGTGCCAGCAGCCCCCCCCTCGACAGGGGGCGAACTGAAGCTTTCTTT
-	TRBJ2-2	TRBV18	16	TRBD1	CASSLPTGVLTGELFF	TGTGCCAGCTCACTCCCGACAGGGGTTCTGACCGGGGAGCTGTTTTTT
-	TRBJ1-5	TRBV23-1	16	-	CASSQAFGVGNQPQHF	TGCGCCAGCAGTCAGGCCTTCGGGGTAGGGAATCAGCCCCAGCATTTT
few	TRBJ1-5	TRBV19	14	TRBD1	CASLNRGTSQPQHF	TGTGCCAGTCTTAACAGGGGCACCAGCCAGCCCCAGCATTTT
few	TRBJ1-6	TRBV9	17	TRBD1	CASSVRGQGDLNSPLHF	TGTGCCAGCAGCGTCAGGGGACAGGGGGACCTTAATTCACCCCTCCACTTT
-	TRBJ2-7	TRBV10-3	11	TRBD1	CAISDLDRGYF	TGTGCCATCAGTGACCTCGACAGGGGATACTTC
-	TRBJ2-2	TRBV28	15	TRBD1	CASSTPGTGSGELFF	TGTGCCAGCAGTACTCCCGGGACAGGGTCTGGGGAGCTGTTTTTT
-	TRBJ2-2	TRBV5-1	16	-	CASSLVAGANTGELFF	TGCGCCAGCAGCTTGGTAGCAGGGGCGAACACCGGGGAGCTGTTTTTT
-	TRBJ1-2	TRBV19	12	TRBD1	CASSIRDRDYTF	TGTGCCAGTAGTATAAGGGACAGGGACTACACCTTC
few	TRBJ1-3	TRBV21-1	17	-	CASSHLRDRVSGNTIYF	TGTGCCAGCAGCCACCTCCGGGACAGAGTCTCTGGAAACACCATATATTTT
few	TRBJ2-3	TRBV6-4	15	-	CASSDEAGGTDTQYF	TGTGCCAGCAGTGACGAAGCGGGTGGCACAGATACGCAGTATTTT
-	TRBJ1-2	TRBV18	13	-	CASSPLRGDGYTF	TGTGCCAGCTCACCACTACGGGGTGATGGCTACACCTTC
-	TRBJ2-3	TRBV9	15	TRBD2	CASSASGGALDTQYF	TGTGCCAGCAGCGCTAGCGGGGGGGCCTTAGATACGCAGTATTTT
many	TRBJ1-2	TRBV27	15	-	CASSWGGGFVYGYTF	TGTGCCAGCAGTTGGGGAGGGGGTTTCGTCTATGGCTACACCTTC
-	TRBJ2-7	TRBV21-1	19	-	CASSYLSPDRGPPRNEQYF	TGTGCCAGCAGCTATTTATCCCCGGACAGGGGGCCCCCGCGGAACGAGCAGTACTTC
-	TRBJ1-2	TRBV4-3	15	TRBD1	CASSQDIGQGYGYTF	TGCGCCAGCAGCCAAGATATAGGACAGGGGTATGGCTACACCTTC
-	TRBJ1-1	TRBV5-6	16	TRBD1	CASSSLIQGVATEAFF	TGTGCCAGCAGCTCCCTCATCCAGGGGGTGGCCACTGAAGCTTTCTTT
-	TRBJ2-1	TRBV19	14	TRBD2	CASTRTSSNNEQFF	TGTGCCAGTACCCGGACTAGCTCTAACAATGAGCAGTTCTTC
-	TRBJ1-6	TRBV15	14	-	CATSRDLETSPLHF	TGTGCCACCAGCAGAGATCTAGAGACCTCACCCCTCCACTTT
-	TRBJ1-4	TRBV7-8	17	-	CASSRHSGEGTNEKLFF	TGTGCCAGCAGCCGCCACAGCGGGGAAGGCACTAATGAAAAACTGTTTTTT
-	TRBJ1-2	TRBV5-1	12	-	CASSSSNYGYTF	TGCGCCAGCAGCTCCTCTAACTATGGCTACACCTTC
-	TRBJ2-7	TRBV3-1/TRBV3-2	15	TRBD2	CASSQALGEGPEQYF	TGTGCCAGCAGCCAGGCTCTGGGGGAGGGCCCCGAGCAGTACTTC
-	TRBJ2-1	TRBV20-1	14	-	CSASEGGSYNEQFF	TGCAGTGCTAGTGAGGGGGGGTCCTACAATGAGCAGTTCTTC
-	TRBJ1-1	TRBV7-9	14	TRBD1	CASSLETGSTEAFF	TGTGCCAGCAGCTTAGAGACAGGGTCCACTGAAGCTTTCTTT
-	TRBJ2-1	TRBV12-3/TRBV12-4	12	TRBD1	CASSRGRNEQFF	TGTGCCAGCAGCAGGGGGCGGAATGAGCAGTTCTTC
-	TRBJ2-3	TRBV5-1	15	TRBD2	CASSFESGGGDTQYF	TGCGCCAGCAGCTTTGAGTCGGGAGGCGGAGATACGCAGTATTTT
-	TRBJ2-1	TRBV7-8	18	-	CASSLTRPGPRGGNEQFF	TGTGCCAGCAGCTTAACCCGCCCGGGCCCTCGTGGGGGGAATGAGCAGTTCTTC
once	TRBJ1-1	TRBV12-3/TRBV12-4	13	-	CASSLISQGEAFF	TGTGCCAGCAGTTTAATTTCGCAGGGGGAAGCTTTCTTT